The 5 T cell receptor beta chains reported below all come from one sample, sequenced in a study of T cell repertoires in aging, cancer and after chemotherapy. TCR beta rearrangements were amplified from peripheral blood genomic DNA. Rearranged V-D-J TRB sequences were amplified with a mixed TRB-A/B primer pool. MiXCR was run by TCRdb on the multiplex PCR reads, yielding one entry per CDR3 protein. Among thousands of distinct CDR3 sequences listed, under 25% were seen once. What was sequenced was blood. Receptors were obtained from a human donor with a blood cancer. The donor label of this sample is uncertain.

The gene calls are TRBV19 and TRBJ2-1, with 11 bases aligning to TRBD2. CDR1 is LNHDA and CDR2 is SQIVND in the germline V gene (reference sequence). This CDR3 contains 16 residues. After removal of 4 bases from V and 4 bases from J, the junction contained 6 bases not matched to a gene. Here the CDR3 DNA reads TGTGCCAGTAGTAGAACTAGCGGGAGCTCGTACAATGAGCAGTTCTTC. This sequence encodes CASSRTSGSSYNEQFF.

In its sample, this clonotype was seen a few times. The rearrangement joins TRBV5-1 to TRBJ2-7; 11 bases map to TRBD2. Germline CDR1 SGHRS, CDR2 YFSETQ. The CDR3 spans 15 residues. Trimming took 4 bases from V and 4 from J; bases not matched to a gene: 7. CDR3 sequence (DNA): TGCGCCAGCAGCCTCAGTACTAGCGGGGGTTACGAGCAGTACTTC. Translated, it gives CASSLSTSGGYEQYF.

The table lists this clonotype with many counts. The chain employs TRBV6-1 and TRBJ2-7, with 7 bases aligning to TRBD1. There are 14 residues in the CDR3. The trim removed 5 bases at V and 2 bases at J, leaving 6 bases unmatched. Per the germline V gene, CDR1 is MNHNS and CDR2 is SASEGT. The CDR3 DNA follows: TGTGCCAGCAGTACTGACAGGGTTGCCTACGAGCAGTACTTC. This translates into CASSTDRVAYEQYF.

This clonotype has only a few counts. This chain links TRBV6-1 with TRBJ2-3; 11 bases fit TRBD2. The CDR3 is 17 residues long. CDR1 is MNHNS, CDR2 SASEGT, per germline. Unmatched junction bases numbered 9, after V lost 4 bases and J lost 3 bases. The CDR3 reads CASSAWTSGWGTDTQYF. The CDR3 coding sequence is TGTGCCAGCAGTGCGTGGACTAGCGGGTGGGGGACAGATACGCAGTATTTT.

This clonotype was recorded many times. V usage is TRBV6-5 and J usage is TRBJ2-7, with a weak D call TRBD2 (6 bases). This CDR3 has 16 amino acids. Germline CDR1 is MNHEY and CDR2 is SVGAGI. The V end was cut by 8 bases, the J end by 3 bases, with 23 bases between. The DNA for the CDR3 is TGTGCCAGCCTCGCGGCGCGTGATAGCGGACTCTACGAGCAGTACTTC. This encodes CASLAARDSGLYEQYF.